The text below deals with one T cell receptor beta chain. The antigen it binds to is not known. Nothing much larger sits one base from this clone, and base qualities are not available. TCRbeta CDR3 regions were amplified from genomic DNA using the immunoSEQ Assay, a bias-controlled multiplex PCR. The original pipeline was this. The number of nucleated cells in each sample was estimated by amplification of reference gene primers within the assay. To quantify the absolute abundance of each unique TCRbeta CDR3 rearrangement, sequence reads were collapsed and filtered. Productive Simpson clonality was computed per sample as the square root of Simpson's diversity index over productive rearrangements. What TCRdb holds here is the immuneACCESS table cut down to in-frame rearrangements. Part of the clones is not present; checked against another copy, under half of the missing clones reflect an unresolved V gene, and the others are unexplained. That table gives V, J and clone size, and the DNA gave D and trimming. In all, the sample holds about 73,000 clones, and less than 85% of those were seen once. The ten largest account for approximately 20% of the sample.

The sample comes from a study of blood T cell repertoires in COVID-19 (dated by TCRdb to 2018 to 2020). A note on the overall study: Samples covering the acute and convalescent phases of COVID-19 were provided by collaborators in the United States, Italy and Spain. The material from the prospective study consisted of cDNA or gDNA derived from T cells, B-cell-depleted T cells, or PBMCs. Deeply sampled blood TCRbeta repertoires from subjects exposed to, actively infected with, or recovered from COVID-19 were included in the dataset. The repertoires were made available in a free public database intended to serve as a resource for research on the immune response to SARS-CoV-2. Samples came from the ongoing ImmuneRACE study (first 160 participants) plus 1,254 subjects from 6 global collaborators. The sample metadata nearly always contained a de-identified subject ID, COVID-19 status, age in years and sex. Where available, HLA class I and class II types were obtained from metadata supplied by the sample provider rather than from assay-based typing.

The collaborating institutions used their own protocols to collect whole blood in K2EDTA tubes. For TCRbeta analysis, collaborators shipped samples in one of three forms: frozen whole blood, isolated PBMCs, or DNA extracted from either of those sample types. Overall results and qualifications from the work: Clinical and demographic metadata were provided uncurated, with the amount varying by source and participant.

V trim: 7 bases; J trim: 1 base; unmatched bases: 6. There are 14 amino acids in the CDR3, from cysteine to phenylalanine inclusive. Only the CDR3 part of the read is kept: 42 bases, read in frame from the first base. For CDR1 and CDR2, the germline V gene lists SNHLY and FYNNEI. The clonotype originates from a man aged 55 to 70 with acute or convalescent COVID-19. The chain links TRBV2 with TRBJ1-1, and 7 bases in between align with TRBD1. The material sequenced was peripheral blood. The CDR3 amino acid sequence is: CASNTGQANTEAFF. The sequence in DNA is TGTGCCAGCAATACCGGACAGGCGAACACTGAAGCTTTCTTT.